This T cell receptor beta chain comes out of a study of CD8+ T cells in alopecia areata. CDR1 and CDR2 (germline): SQVTM, ANQGSEA. Trimming shortened V by 4 bases and J by 2 bases, and 10 bases separated the two germline ends. The CDR3 is made up of 13 amino acids. On this clone: What it binds is unknown.

Treatment described: oral pan-JAK inhibitor, 5-10 mg twice daily. Findings and limits, study-wide: Clarity of TCR sharing across patients fell short of that in mice, possibly HLA-related.

Investigators isolated RNA and reverse transcribed it into cDNA to act as the sequencing template. Data came from immunoSEQ multiplex PCR; TCRdb stores just in-frame clones and leaves some out. Of 150,000 to 200,000 clones detected, 60% appear once; the ten largest clones hold approximately 1%. Here the sequenced sample was CD4+ T cells sorted from blood, taken at week 24, from a patient treated with tofacitinib. This receptor was identified in a human donor with alopecia areata. This chain connects TRBV29-1 to TRBJ2-3; D not certain. CDR3 region: CSVVPYPTDTQYF. The CDR3 DNA sequence: TGCAGCGTTGTGCCATATCCCACAGATACGCAGTATTTT.